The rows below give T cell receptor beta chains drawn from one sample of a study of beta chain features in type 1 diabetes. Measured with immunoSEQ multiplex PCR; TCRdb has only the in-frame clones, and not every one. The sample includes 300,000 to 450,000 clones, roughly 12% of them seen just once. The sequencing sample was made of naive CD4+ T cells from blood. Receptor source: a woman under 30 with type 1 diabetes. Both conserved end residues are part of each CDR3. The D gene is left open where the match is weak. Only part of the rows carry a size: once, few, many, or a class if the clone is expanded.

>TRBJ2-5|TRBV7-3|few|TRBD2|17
TGTGCCAGCAGTTCCGGGACTAGCGGTCCGTACCAAGAGACCCAGTACTTC
CASSSGTSGPYQETQYF
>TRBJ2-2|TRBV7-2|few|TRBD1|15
TGTGCCAGCAGCAGGAGACAGGGGGCTTCCGGGGAGCTGTTTTTT
CASSRRQGASGELFF
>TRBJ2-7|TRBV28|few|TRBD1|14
TGTGCCAGCAGTCTGGGACAGGGGGCCTACGAGCAGTACTTC
CASSLGQGAYEQYF
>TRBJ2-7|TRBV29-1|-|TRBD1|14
TGCAGCGTCCGACACGGACAGGGTAGCTACGAGCAGTACTTC
CSVRHGQGSYEQYF
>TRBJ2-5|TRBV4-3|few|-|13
TGCGCCAGCAGCCAAGCCGGAGGAGAGACCCAGTACTTC
CASSQAGGETQYF
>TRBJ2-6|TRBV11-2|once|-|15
TGTGCCAGCGGCACAGGGAGCTCTGGGGCCAACGTCCTGACTTTC
CASGTGSSGANVLTF
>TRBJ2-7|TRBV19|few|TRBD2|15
TGTGCCAGTAGTGTAGGGACTAGCGACCGCTACGAGCAGTACTTC
CASSVGTSDRYEQYF
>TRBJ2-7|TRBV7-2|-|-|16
TGTGCCAGCAGCTTAGACAGGGTCGCGCTACCCTACGAGCAGTACTTC
CASSLDRVALPYEQYF
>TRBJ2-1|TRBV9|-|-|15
TGTGCCAGCAGCCCGAAAGGGGATTCCTACAATGAGCAGTTCTTC
CASSPKGDSYNEQFF
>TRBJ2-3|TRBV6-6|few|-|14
TGTGCCAGCAGTACCCAGGGAAGCACAGATACGCAGTATTTT
CASSTQGSTDTQYF
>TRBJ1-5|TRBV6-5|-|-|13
TGTGCCAGCAGTCCGACGGGGGAGCAGCCCCAGCATTTT
CASSPTGEQPQHF
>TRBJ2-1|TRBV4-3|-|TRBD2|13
TGCGCCAGCAGCCAAGATCGCCAGCGGGAGATTGTCTTC
CASSQDRQREIVF
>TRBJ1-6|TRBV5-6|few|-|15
TGTGCCAGCAGCCCTGGTGCCAGGGGAAGATCACCCCTCCACTTT
CASSPGARGRSPLHF
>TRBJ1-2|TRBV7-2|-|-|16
TGTGCCAGCAGCTTAGACCGTTTGGGGGGGATCTATGGCTACACCTTC
CASSLDRLGGIYGYTF